This T cell receptor (beta chain) was sequenced during a study of cytomegalovirus exposure and HLA in healthy donors. Study-wide points: In terms of immune exposure information, only CMV serostatus was available. Clonal expansion was found to be greater in HLA-associated TCR beta chains than in equally common others in a later analysis. Association of a missense DCLRE1C variant with TCR beta V- and J-gene trimming was reported in a later analysis.

Primers: 60 Vbeta forward and 13 Jbeta reverse. Some clones are missing from TCRdb's copy, which holds only in-frame ones; the method was immunoSEQ multiplex PCR. The profile covers over 100,000 clones, with approximately 76% appearing a single time and about 8.4% taken by the ten largest. Remarks on this clone: Antigen unknown. This sample also contains other DNA sequences that code for the same CDR3.

Germline trimming cut 5 bases from V and 8 bases from J; bases unmatched to any gene: 11. Germline V gene data show CDR1 as SGHDT and CDR2 as YYEEEE. CDR3 length: 16 residues. Material for sequencing was PBMCs. This TCR derives from a man aged 40-49 years in good health and CMV-seronegative. The rearrangement links TRBV5-6 to TRBJ1-4, with 11 nucleotides matching TRBD1. DNA of the CDR3: TGTGCCAGCAGAGGAGGGACAGGGGGGTTTGGAGAAAAACTGTTTTTT. It specifies CASRGGTGGFGEKLFF.